Described below is a single T cell receptor beta chain sequence and its context. Methods used by the authors: Amplifying reference gene primers gave estimates of nucleated cell counts. Clones were read by immunoSEQ multiplex PCR, and TCRdb kept only the in-frame ones, dropping some. That table is the source of V, J and clone size, and D and trimming were worked out from the DNA. The sample yields about 140,000 clones, more than 80% seen once. The germline V and J ends were trimmed by 0 bases and 4 bases, with 13 bases remaining between them. The CDR3 has 16 residues. Germline CDR1 reads LNHNV; CDR2 reads YYDKDF (reference sequence). These data originate in a study of blood T cell repertoires in COVID-19. Across the whole study: The study drew acute and convalescent COVID-19 samples from the United States, Italy and Spain. Sources were T cells, B-cell-depleted T cells, or PBMCs; the material itself was cDNA or gDNA.

The receptor was isolated from an elderly woman in a cohort sampled during active or convalescent COVID-19. V is TRBV15 and J is TRBJ2-1; D is possibly TRBD1 (5 bases). Input material: peripheral blood. CDR3: CATSRDSQGIYNEQFF. The CDR3 bases are TGTGCCACCAGCAGAGATAGTCAGGGTATTTACAATGAGCAGTTCTTC.